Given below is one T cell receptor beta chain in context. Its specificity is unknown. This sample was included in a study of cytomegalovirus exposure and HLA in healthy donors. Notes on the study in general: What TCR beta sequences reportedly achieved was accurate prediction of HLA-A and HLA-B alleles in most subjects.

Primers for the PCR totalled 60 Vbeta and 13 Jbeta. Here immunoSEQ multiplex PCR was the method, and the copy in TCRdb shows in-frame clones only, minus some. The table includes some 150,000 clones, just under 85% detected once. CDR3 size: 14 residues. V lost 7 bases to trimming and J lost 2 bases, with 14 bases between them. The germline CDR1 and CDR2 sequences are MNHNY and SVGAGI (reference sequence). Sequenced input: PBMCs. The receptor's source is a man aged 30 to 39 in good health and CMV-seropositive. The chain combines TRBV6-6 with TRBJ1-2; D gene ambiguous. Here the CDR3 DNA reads TGTGCCAGCAAAGACCAACCCGGGAACTATGGCTACACCTTC. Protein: CASKDQPGNYGYTF.